Listed here are 13 T cell receptor beta chains from one sample, sequenced in a study of control samples from healthy donors and cancer patients. The repertoire was sequenced with immunoSEQ multiplex PCR; TCRdb's copy has only in-frame clones and lacks some. The sample includes under 200,000 clones, around nine tenths seen only once; the top ten take 4.5% to 6%. Material for sequencing was blood. These receptors came from a woman aged 25 to 39 in good health.

This clone was counted a few times. The chain links TRBV18 to TRBJ2-1; TRBD1 is a possible D gene (7 bases). Trimming pared 3 bases from V and 4 bases from J, leaving 19 bases between. CDR3 length: 17 amino acids. Germline values: CDR1 KGHSH, CDR2 LQKENI. This CDR3 reads CASSPPGAGGTYNEQFF. For the CDR3, the DNA is TGTGCCAGCTCACCCCCGGGGGCAGGGGGAACGTACAATGAGCAGTTCTTC.

The chain employs TRBV5-6 and TRBJ2-7; tentative D call: TRBD2 (6 bases). V dropped 6 bases and J dropped 0 bases, with 19 bases sitting between them. The CDR3 extends over 16 amino acids. Germline CDR1 and CDR2: SGHDT and YYEEEE. The CDR3: CASTSRSGVSSYEQYV. CDR3 coding DNA: TGTGCCAGCACCTCGCGGTCGGGGGTAAGCTCCTACGAGCAGTACGTC.

This chain uses TRBV7-2 with TRBJ2-7; TRBD2 is a possible D gene (6 bases). CDR1 and CDR2 (germline): SGHTA, FQGNSA. The ends were cut back, 4 bases at V and 0 bases at J, with 10 bases in the middle. The CDR3 loop spans 14 amino acids. In DNA form, the CDR3 reads TGTGCCAGCAGCTGGGATAGCGGCTCCTACGAGCAGTACTTC. Its protein product is CASSWDSGSYEQYF. Full variable domain (missing parts from reference TRBV7-2 and TRBJ2-7): GAGVSQSPSNKVTEKGKDVELRCDPISGHTALYWYRQSLGQGLEFLIYFQGNSAPDKSGLPSDRFSAERTGGSVSTLTIQRTQQEDSAVYLCASSWDSGSYEQYFGPGTRLTVT.

The chain couples TRBV24-1 to TRBJ2-2, with 7 bases identical to TRBD2. Trimming removed 4 bases from V and 0 bases from J; junction bases left unmatched: 7. The germline V gene encodes CDR1 KGHDR and CDR2 SFDVKD. This CDR3 spans 17 amino acids. This chain's CDR3 is CATSDPGAGANTGELFF. The CDR3 coding sequence is TGTGCCACCAGTGACCCCGGGGCGGGGGCGAACACCGGGGAGCTGTTTTTT.

The rearrangement joins TRBV18 to TRBJ1-4; TRBD1 matches at 7 bases. The germline gives CDR1 KGHSH, CDR2 LQKENI. The CDR3 runs 14 residues. Germline trimming cut 6 bases from V and 5 bases from J; bases unmatched to any gene: 6. CDR3 bases: TGTGCCAGCTCCCGGGACAGTCGAAATGAAAAACTGTTTTTT. It codes for CASSRDSRNEKLFF.

The rearrangement links TRBV4-1 to TRBJ2-1, with 8 nucleotides matching TRBD1. This CDR3 is built from 17 residues. CDR1 and CDR2 from the germline V gene are MGHRA and YSYEKL. The J segment lost 5 bases and the V segment lost 2 bases, leaving 11 bases of the junction unmatched. The chain's CDR3 is CASSQLTQGDLNNEQFF. The CDR3 DNA is TGCGCCAGCAGCCAATTGACACAGGGGGATCTAAACAATGAGCAGTTCTTC.

CDR3 nucleotide sequence: TGCGCCAGCACCTCAAGTACCGGGACAGCCGCCCGAGAAGCTTTCTTT. Its translation: CASTSSTGTAAREAFF. The chain has TRBV5-1 and TRBJ1-1; 7 nucleotides match TRBD1. The CDR3 sequence is 16 residues long. The V gene end was trimmed by 6 bases and the J gene end by 8 bases; junction bases not matched to a gene: 19. CDR1 SGHRS and CDR2 YFSETQ come from the germline V gene.

The chain has TRBV7-8 and TRBJ2-7; tentative D call: TRBD2 (6 bases). Looked up from germline, CDR1 is SGHVS and CDR2 is FQNEAQ. The V end lost 1 base, the J end lost 6 bases, and 10 bases lay between the germline ends. The CDR3 runs to 13 residues. This chain's CDR3 is CASSLVGGIEQYV. The CDR3 DNA follows: TGTGCCAGCAGCTTAGTCGGAGGGATCGAGCAGTACGTC.

The chain uses TRBV27 and TRBJ2-3; TRBD2 matches at 14 bases. Trimming at V came to 5 bases and at J to 2 bases, leaving 9 bases not matched to a gene. Germline CDR1 and CDR2: MNHEY and SMNVEV (reference sequence). The CDR3 runs to 18 residues. CDR3 nucleotide sequence: TGTGCCAGCAGTCAGACTAGCGGGAGGGCTGACCTCACAGATACGCAGTATTTT. Its protein product is CASSQTSGRADLTDTQYF.

The chain employs TRBV7-2 and TRBJ2-1; D gene uncertain. Trimming cost V 6 bases and J 2 bases, with 11 bases left between them. This CDR3 has 14 residues. Per the germline V gene, CDR1 is SGHTA and CDR2 is FQGNSA. CDR3 sequence: CASRPFQPYNEQFF. The CDR3 DNA follows: TGTGCCAGCAGACCCTTCCAGCCCTACAATGAGCAGTTCTTC. Based on the CDR3 plus reference TRBV7-2 and TRBJ2-1, the full variable domain is GAGVSQSPSNKVTEKGKDVELRCDPISGHTALYWYRQSLGQGLEFLIYFQGNSAPDKSGLPSDRFSAERTGGSVSTLTIQRTQQEDSAVYLCASRPFQPYNEQFFGPGTRLTVL.

The chain links TRBV15 to TRBJ1-2, with D possibly matching TRBD1 (5 bases). Trimming stripped 0 bases from V and 8 bases from J, with 13 bases between. Germline CDR1 and CDR2: LNHNV and YYDKDF (reference sequence). The length of the CDR3 is 14 residues. This chain's CDR3 is CATSREGVAGGYTF. The CDR3 coding sequence is TGTGCCACCAGCAGAGAAGGGGTTGCCGGGGGCTACACCTTC.

The gene calls are TRBV27 and TRBJ2-1; perhaps TRBD1 as D (6 bases). This CDR3 contains 15 residues. V lost 2 bases and J 3 bases, leaving 11 bases between the germline ends. CDR1 is MNHEY, CDR2 SMNVEV, per germline (reference sequence). CDR3 in amino acids: CASSLRGSYYNEQFF. The DNA of the CDR3 is TGTGCCAGCAGTTTAAGGGGGTCGTACTACAATGAGCAGTTCTTC.

Concerning this clone: This same CDR3 is encoded by further DNA sequences in the sample. V and J are TRBV2 and TRBJ2-7; 10 positions agree with TRBD1. Trimming removed 5 bases from V and 4 bases from J; junction bases left unmatched: 5. Germline-derived CDR1 and CDR2 are SNHLY and FYNNEI. The CDR3 spans 14 residues. The CDR3 spells CASSPGQGIYEQYF. CDR3 DNA sequence: TGTGCCAGCAGTCCGGGACAGGGGATATACGAGCAGTACTTC.